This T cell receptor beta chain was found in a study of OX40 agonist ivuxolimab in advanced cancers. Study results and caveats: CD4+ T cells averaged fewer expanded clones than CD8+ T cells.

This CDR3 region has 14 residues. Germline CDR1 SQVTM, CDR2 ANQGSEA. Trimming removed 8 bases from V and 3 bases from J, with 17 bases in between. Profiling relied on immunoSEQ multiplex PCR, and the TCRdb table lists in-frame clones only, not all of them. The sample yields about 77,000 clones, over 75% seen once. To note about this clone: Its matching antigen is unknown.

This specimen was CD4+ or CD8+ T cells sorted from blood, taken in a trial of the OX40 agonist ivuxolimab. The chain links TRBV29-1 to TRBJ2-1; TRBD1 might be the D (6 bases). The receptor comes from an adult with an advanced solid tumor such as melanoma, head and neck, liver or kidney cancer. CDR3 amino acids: CSLSTGSNYNEQFF. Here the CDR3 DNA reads TGCAGCCTGTCGACAGGATCTAACTACAATGAGCAGTTCTTC.